These T cell receptor beta chains were read from a single sample in a study of blood T cell repertoires in COVID-19. Sequencing was performed with immunoSEQ multiplex PCR; in TCRdb, only in-frame clones are kept and a portion is missing. This table holds 250,000 to 350,000 clones, about nine tenths found once. Source material: peripheral blood. The receptor source for this set is a woman aged 50 to 60 with COVID-19, enrolled during active disease. The CDR3 runs from the conserved cysteine through the conserved F or W. A D gene is named only where the DNA matches it firmly. Size values are once, few and many counts, or a class for expanded clones, and some rows have none.

CDR3: CASSLPGQGNTEAFF
DNA: TGCGCCAGCAGTCTGCCAGGACAGGGGAACACTGAAGCTTTCTTT
V: TRBV5-1
D: TRBD1
J: TRBJ1-1
size: NA

CDR3: CASSDSGQGAGYEQYF
DNA: TGTGCCAGCAGTGACTCGGGACAGGGGGCCGGCTACGAGCAGTACTTC
V: TRBV6-6
D: TRBD1
J: TRBJ2-7
size: once

CDR3: CASSPNRQETQYF
DNA: TGTGCCAGCAGCCCCAACCGGCAAGAGACCCAGTACTTC
V: TRBV7-2
D: NA
J: TRBJ2-5
size: once

CDR3: CASRLTTGSGHSPLHF
DNA: TGTGCCAGTCGCCTCACAACAGGGTCGGGTCACTCACCCCTCCACTTT
V: TRBV19
D: NA
J: TRBJ1-6
size: once

CDR3: CASSGPGLAGAEQYF
DNA: TGCGCCAGCAGCGGACCGGGACTAGCGGGAGCAGAGCAGTACTTC
V: TRBV5-1
D: TRBD2
J: TRBJ2-7
size: NA

CDR3: CASSSRTSGSYNEQFF
DNA: TGTGCCAGCAGCTCAAGGACTAGCGGGAGTTACAATGAGCAGTTCTTC
V: TRBV11-3
D: TRBD2
J: TRBJ2-1
size: NA

CDR3: CASRPDRPSTDTQYF
DNA: TGCGCCAGCAGACCAGACAGGCCTAGCACAGATACGCAGTATTTT
V: TRBV5-1
D: NA
J: TRBJ2-3
size: NA

CDR3: CSASLDGFGGEDTQYF
DNA: TGCAGTGCTAGTTTGGACGGCTTCGGGGGTGAGGATACGCAGTATTTT
V: TRBV20-1
D: NA
J: TRBJ2-3
size: NA

CDR3: CSVDYGQGSPLHF
DNA: TGCAGCGTTGATTACGGGCAGGGTTCACCCCTCCACTTT
V: TRBV29-1
D: NA
J: TRBJ1-6
size: few

CDR3: CASSQDSGNGNTIYF
DNA: TGTGCCAGCAGCCAAGATTCGGGGAACGGAAACACCATATATTTT
V: TRBV3-1/TRBV3-2
D: NA
J: TRBJ1-3
size: NA

CDR3: CASSLLGQGANNQPQHF
DNA: TGTGCCAGCAGCTTGTTGGGACAGGGGGCTAACAATCAGCCCCAGCATTTT
V: TRBV5-5
D: TRBD1
J: TRBJ1-5
size: NA

CDR3: CATSLRQGSKPNTEAFF
DNA: TGTGCCACCAGCTTGCGACAGGGGTCCAAACCGAACACTGAAGCTTTCTTT
V: TRBV15
D: TRBD1
J: TRBJ1-1
size: NA

CDR3: CASSPPGLAGGTYNEQFF
DNA: TGTGCCAGCTCACCACCGGGGCTAGCGGGAGGTACCTACAATGAGCAGTTCTTC
V: TRBV18
D: TRBD2
J: TRBJ2-1
size: NA

CDR3: CASSQGASNYGYTF
DNA: TGCGCCAGCAGCCAGGGGGCATCAAACTATGGCTACACCTTC
V: TRBV4-1
D: NA
J: TRBJ1-2
size: NA

CDR3: CASSYQGIFGETQYF
DNA: TGTGCCAGCAGTTATCAGGGAATCTTCGGAGAGACCCAGTACTTC
V: TRBV27
D: NA
J: TRBJ2-5
size: NA

CDR3: CASRSYRGNTEAFF
DNA: TGTGCCAGCAGGTCCTACAGGGGAAACACTGAAGCTTTCTTT
V: TRBV28
D: TRBD1
J: TRBJ1-1
size: NA

CDR3: CASGFGRSSNQPQHF
DNA: TGTGCTAGTGGTTTCGGCAGGTCAAGCAATCAGCCCCAGCATTTT
V: TRBV12-5
D: NA
J: TRBJ1-5
size: NA

CDR3: CSVEGQTYEQYF
DNA: TGCAGCGTTGAGGGGCAGACCTACGAGCAGTACTTC
V: TRBV29-1
D: NA
J: TRBJ2-7
size: NA

CDR3: CASSQRTGPYNEQFF
DNA: TGCGCCAGCAGCCAAAGGACTGGGCCCTACAATGAGCAGTTCTTC
V: TRBV4-3
D: NA
J: TRBJ2-1
size: NA

CDR3: CASSYEAFQPQHF
DNA: TGTGCCAGCAGTTACGAGGCGTTTCAGCCCCAGCATTTT
V: TRBV6-5
D: NA
J: TRBJ1-5
size: NA

CDR3: CASGLGLAVRDEQFF
DNA: TGTGCTAGTGGTTTGGGGCTAGCGGTGCGTGATGAGCAGTTCTTC
V: TRBV12-5
D: TRBD2
J: TRBJ2-1
size: NA

CDR3: CASSFSGTDYEQYF
DNA: TGTGCCAGCAGCTTCTCCGGGACAGACTACGAGCAGTACTTC
V: TRBV7-6
D: TRBD1
J: TRBJ2-7
size: NA

CDR3: CASSTGDYSNQPQHF
DNA: TGTGCCAGTAGTACAGGGGACTATAGCAATCAGCCCCAGCATTTT
V: TRBV19
D: NA
J: TRBJ1-5
size: NA

CDR3: CASSLESAGGREQYF
DNA: TGCGCCAGCAGCTTGGAATCGGCGGGAGGTCGGGAGCAGTACTTC
V: TRBV5-1
D: TRBD2
J: TRBJ2-7
size: once

CDR3: CASREENSPLHF
DNA: TGTGCCAGCCGGGAAGAGAATTCACCCCTCCACTTT
V: TRBV27
D: NA
J: TRBJ1-6
size: NA

CDR3: CASSHAGLNTEAFF
DNA: TGCGCCAGCAGCCATGCAGGGCTGAACACTGAAGCTTTCTTT
V: TRBV4-1
D: NA
J: TRBJ1-1
size: NA

CDR3: CASSFSRTGDHQPQHF
DNA: TGTGCCAGCAGTTTTTCGAGGACAGGGGACCATCAGCCCCAGCATTTT
V: TRBV28
D: TRBD1
J: TRBJ1-5
size: NA

CDR3: CASSQVSNGQMNTEAFF
DNA: TGTGCCAGCAGCCAAGTATCAAACGGACAGATGAACACTGAAGCTTTCTTT
V: TRBV4-2
D: NA
J: TRBJ1-1
size: NA

CDR3: CATSRDLGGSANYGYTF
DNA: TGTGCCACCAGCAGAGATTTAGGGGGCTCAGCTAACTATGGCTACACCTTC
V: TRBV15
D: TRBD1
J: TRBJ1-2
size: NA

CDR3: CASSPSPRWWQGKSYEQYF
DNA: TGTGCCAGCAGCCCTAGTCCGAGGTGGTGGCAGGGTAAGTCCTACGAGCAGTACTTC
V: TRBV7-2
D: NA
J: TRBJ2-7
size: once

CDR3: CASSPVGGAGRSNQPQHF
DNA: TGTGCCAGCTCACCAGTCGGCGGAGCGGGCAGAAGCAATCAGCCCCAGCATTTT
V: TRBV18
D: NA
J: TRBJ1-5
size: NA

CDR3: CASSCKREFPYEQYF
DNA: TGTGCCAGCAGCTGTAAGCGGGAGTTTCCCTACGAGCAGTACTTC
V: TRBV5-7
D: TRBD2
J: TRBJ2-7
size: NA

CDR3: CASSRRLQGAREKLFF
DNA: TGTGCCAGCAGCCGCCGCCTACAGGGGGCGAGGGAAAAACTGTTTTTT
V: TRBV27
D: TRBD1
J: TRBJ1-4
size: NA

CDR3: CASSFRGRGRKDEQFF
DNA: TGTGCCAGCAGCTTTAGGGGCAGGGGCCGTAAGGATGAGCAGTTCTTC
V: TRBV5-8
D: NA
J: TRBJ2-1
size: NA

CDR3: CASSSPGTGGHEQYF
DNA: TGTGCCAGCAGCTCCCCCGGGACAGGGGGCCACGAGCAGTACTTC
V: TRBV7-9
D: TRBD1
J: TRBJ2-7
size: few